This paragraph reports one T cell receptor beta chain. Antigen unknown. This entry belongs to a study of T cells after posttransplantation cyclophosphamide. General study points: TRB overlap between skin or GI tissue T cells and blood was limited.

Trimming pared 2 bases from V and 0 bases from J, leaving 8 bases between. Germline CDR1 and CDR2: SGHAT and FQNNGV. This CDR3 comprises 14 residues. The repertoire was sequenced with immunoSEQ multiplex PCR; TCRdb's copy has only in-frame clones and lacks some. The table lists 47,000 or so clones, 92% of them singletons. This rearrangement joins TRBV11-2 to TRBJ2-7, with D tentatively TRBD1 (5 bases). Sample: PBMCs. The origin of this receptor is a woman aged 45-59 years in good health and a related stem cell transplant donor. This CDR3 is CASSLSRASYEQYF. CDR3 DNA: TGTGCCAGCAGCTTAAGCAGGGCCTCCTACGAGCAGTACTTC.